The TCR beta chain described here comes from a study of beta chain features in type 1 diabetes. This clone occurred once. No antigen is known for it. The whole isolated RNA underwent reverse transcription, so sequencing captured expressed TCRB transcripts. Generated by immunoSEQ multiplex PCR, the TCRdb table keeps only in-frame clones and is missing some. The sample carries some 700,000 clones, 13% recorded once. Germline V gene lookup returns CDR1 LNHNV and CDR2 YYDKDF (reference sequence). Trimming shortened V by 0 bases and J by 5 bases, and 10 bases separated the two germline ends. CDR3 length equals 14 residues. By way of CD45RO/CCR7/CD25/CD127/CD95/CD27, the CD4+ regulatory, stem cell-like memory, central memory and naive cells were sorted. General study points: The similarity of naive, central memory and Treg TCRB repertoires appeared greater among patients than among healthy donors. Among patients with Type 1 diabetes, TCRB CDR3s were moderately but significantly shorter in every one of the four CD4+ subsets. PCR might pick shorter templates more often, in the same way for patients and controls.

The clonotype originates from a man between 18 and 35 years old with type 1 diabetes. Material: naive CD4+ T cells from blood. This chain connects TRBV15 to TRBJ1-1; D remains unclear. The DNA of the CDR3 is TGTGCCACCAGCAGAGATCAATCGGTGACTGAAGCTTTCTTT. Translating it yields CATSRDQSVTEAFF.